This TCR beta chain was captured in a study of blood T cell repertoires in COVID-19. Across the study: The study drew acute and convalescent COVID-19 samples from the United States, Italy and Spain. PBMCs, B-cell-depleted T cells, or T cells provided the cDNA or gDNA that made up the material.

Per the authors' pipeline: Reference gene primers were amplified, and this amplification served to estimate nucleated cell counts. Data came from immunoSEQ multiplex PCR; TCRdb stores just in-frame clones and leaves some out. V and J calls and clone size are given by that table; D and trimming were obtained from the DNA. The sample lists 85,000 to 90,000 clones, around 93% occurring once. The receptor comes from a human donor with active COVID-19. The donor label of this sample is uncertain. Sequenced sample: peripheral blood.

CDR3 loop: CASSPGQGADSPLHF. The CDR3, as DNA: TGTGCCAGCAGCCCGGGACAGGGGGCCGATTCACCCCTCCACTTT. The chain joins TRBV7-2 to TRBJ1-6, with 12 nucleotides matching TRBD1. CDR1 is SGHTA and CDR2 is FQGNSA in the germline V gene. This CDR3 is built from 15 residues. Trimming removed 5 bases from V and 8 bases from J; junction bases left unmatched: 4.